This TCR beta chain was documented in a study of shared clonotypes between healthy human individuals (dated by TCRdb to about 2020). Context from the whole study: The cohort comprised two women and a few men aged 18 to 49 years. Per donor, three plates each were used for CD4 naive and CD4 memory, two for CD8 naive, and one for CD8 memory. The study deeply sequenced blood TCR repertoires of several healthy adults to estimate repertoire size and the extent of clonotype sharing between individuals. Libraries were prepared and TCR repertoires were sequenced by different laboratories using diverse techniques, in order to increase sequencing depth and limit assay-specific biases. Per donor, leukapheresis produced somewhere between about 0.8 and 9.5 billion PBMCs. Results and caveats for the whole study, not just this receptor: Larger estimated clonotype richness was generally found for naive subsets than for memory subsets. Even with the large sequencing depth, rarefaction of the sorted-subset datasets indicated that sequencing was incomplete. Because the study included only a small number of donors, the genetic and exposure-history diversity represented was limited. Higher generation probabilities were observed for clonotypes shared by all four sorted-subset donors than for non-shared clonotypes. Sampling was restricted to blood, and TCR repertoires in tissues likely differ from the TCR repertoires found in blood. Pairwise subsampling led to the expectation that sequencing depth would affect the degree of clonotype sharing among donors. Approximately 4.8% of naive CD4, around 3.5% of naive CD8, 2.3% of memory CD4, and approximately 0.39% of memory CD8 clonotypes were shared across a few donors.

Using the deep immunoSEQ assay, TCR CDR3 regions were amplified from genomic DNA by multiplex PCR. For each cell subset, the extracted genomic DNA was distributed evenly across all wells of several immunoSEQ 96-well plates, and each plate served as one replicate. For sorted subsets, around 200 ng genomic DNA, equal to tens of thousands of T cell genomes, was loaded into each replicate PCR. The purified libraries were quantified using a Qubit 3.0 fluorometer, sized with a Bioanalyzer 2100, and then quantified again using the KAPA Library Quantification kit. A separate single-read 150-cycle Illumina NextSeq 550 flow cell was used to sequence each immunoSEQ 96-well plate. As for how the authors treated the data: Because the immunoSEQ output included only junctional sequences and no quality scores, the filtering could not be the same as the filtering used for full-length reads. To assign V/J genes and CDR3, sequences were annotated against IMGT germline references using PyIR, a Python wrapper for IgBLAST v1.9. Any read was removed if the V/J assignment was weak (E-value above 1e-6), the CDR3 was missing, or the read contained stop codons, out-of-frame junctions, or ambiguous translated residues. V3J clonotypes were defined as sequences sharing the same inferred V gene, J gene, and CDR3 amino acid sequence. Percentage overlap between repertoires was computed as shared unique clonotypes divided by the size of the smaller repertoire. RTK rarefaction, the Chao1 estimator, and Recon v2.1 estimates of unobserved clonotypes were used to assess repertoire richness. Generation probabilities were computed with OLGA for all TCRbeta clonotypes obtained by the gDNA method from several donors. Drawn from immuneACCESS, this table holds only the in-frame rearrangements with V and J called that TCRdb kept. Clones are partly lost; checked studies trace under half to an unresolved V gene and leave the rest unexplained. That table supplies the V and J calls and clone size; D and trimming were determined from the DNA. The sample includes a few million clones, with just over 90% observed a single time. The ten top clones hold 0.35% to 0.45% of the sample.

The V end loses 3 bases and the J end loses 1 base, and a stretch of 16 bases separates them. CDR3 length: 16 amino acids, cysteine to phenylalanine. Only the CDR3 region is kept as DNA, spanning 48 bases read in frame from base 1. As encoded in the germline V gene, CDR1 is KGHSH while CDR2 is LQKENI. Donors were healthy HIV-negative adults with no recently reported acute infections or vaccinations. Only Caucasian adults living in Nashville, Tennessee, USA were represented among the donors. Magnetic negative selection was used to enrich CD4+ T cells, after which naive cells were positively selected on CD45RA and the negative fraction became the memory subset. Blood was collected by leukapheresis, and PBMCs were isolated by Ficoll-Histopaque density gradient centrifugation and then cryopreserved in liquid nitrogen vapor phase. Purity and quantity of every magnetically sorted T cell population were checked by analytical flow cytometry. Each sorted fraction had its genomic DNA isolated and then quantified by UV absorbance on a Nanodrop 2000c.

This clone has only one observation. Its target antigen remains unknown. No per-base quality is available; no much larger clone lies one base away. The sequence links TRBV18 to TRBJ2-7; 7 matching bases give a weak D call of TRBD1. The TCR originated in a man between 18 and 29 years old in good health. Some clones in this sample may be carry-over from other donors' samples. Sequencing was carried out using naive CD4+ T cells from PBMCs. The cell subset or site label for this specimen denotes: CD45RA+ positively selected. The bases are TGTGCCAGCTCACCCCCTAGGCAGGGGGGTTCCTACGAGCAGTACTTC. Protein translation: CASSPPRQGGSYEQYF.